Here is one TCR beta chain with its context. The data stem from a study of blood T cell repertoires in COVID-19. Study at large: Samples taken during acute and convalescent COVID-19 were collected in the United States, Italy and Spain.

Those who participated ranged in age from 18 to 89 years and resided in approximately 26 US areas. Participant-given clinical history determined each cohort assignment. Two consecutive negative NP/OP PCR tests, clearance, or resolved symptoms defined Cohort 3 recovery. In germline, CDR1 is GTSNPN, CDR2 SVGIG (reference sequence). The length of the CDR3 is 14 residues. Deletions cut 3 bases from V and 7 bases from J, with 15 bases between. Method: immunoSEQ multiplex PCR; TCRdb's copy keeps in-frame clones and lacks some. The repertoire consists of a few hundred thousand clones, with about nine tenths occurring once and the leading ten covering about 9.4%.

This chain uses TRBV30 with TRBJ1-4; TRBD1 is a possible D gene (5 bases). Sequenced sample: PBMCs or T cells enriched from blood (not recorded which). The sequence derives from a woman between 18 and 30 years old who had recovered from COVID-19. The CDR3 spells CAWSGSLGGEKLFF. Written as DNA, the CDR3 is TGTGCCTGGAGCGGGTCCTTGGGGGGTGAAAAACTGTTTTTT.